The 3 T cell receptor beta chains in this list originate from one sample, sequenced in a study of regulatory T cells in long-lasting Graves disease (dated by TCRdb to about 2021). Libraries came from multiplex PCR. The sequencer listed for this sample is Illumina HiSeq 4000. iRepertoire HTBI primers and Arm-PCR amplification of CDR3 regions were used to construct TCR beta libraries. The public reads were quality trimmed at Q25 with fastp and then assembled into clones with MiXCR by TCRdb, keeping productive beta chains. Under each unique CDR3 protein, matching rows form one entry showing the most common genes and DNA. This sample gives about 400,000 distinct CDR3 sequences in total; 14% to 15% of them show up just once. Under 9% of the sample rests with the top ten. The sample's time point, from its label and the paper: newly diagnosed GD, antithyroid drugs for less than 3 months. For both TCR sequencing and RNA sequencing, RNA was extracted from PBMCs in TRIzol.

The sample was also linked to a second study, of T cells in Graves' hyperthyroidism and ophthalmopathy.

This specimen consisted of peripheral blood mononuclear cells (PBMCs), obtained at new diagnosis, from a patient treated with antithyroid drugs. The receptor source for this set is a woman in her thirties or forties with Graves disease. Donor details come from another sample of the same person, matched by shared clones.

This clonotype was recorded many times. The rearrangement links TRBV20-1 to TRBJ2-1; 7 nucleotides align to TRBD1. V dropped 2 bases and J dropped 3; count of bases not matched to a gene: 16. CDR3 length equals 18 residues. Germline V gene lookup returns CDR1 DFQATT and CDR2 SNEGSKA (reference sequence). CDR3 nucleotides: TGCAGTGCTAGATATTATCTTGAGTCAGGGGGTAGCTACAATGAGCAGTTCTTC. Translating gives CSARYYLESGGSYNEQFF.

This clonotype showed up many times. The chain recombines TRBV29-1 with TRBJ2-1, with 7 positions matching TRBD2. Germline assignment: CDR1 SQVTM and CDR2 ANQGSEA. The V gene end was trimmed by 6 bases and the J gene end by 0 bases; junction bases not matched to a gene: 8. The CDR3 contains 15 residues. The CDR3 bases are TGCAGCGTAATCCCAGCGGGACGCTCCTACAATGAGCAGTTCTTC. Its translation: CSVIPAGRSYNEQFF.

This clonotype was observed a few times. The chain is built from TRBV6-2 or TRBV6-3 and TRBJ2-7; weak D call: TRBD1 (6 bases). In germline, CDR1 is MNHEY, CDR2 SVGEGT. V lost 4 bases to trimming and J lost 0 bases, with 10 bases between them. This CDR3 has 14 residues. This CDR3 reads CASSWDMTSYEQYF. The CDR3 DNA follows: TGTGCCAGCAGTTGGGACATGACCTCCTACGAGCAGTACTTC.